Sequencing of this TCR beta chain was carried out in a study of neurological immune-mediated disorders. Study summary: There were roughly 34 multiple sclerosis patients. Of these, around 31 had relapsing-remitting MS and 3 had secondary progressive MS.

From 2 million PBMCs stored at -80 C, the unsorted libraries were generated. Trimming removed 10 bases at V and 2 bases at J, with 12 bases between. Germline lookup yields CDR1 MGHDK and CDR2 SYGVNS. The CDR3 consists of 12 residues. The cDNA was generated by 5'RACE with 10-nucleotide random UMIs. TCRdb ran MiXCR on the 5' RACE reads and lists one entry per CDR3 protein. This sample has about 62,000 distinct CDR3 sequences; around 3.8% occur once, and the top ten carry roughly 2.3%. The sample holds a few counts of this clonotype. The sequencing sample was made of PBMCs. The chain employs TRBV25-1 and TRBJ2-7; TRBD1 or TRBD2 may be the D gene (7 bases each). This TCR was recovered from a woman aged 50 to 60 with multiple sclerosis. The CDR3 spells CATRGGAYEQYF. In nucleotides, the CDR3 is TGTGCCACCAGGGGGGGTGCCTACGAGCAGTACTTC.